This paragraph reports one T cell receptor (beta chain). Germline V gene sequence: CDR1 MGHDK, CDR2 SYGVNS. The CDR3 spans 13 residues. V shed 2 bases and J shed 2 bases, with 7 bases lying between them. This sample is drawn from a study of blood T cell repertoires in COVID-19. Original processing notes: Counts of nucleated cells, estimated from reference gene primer amplification, were obtained. Clones were sequenced by immunoSEQ multiplex PCR, and TCRdb holds only the in-frame ones, with some missing. From that table come the V and J calls and clone size; the DNA was used to work out D and trimming. This sample carries approximately 390,000 clones, around 87% of them seen once, and the ten largest clones take approximately 2.5%.

The sequenced sample consisted of peripheral blood. This chain uses TRBV25-1 with TRBJ2-7; no reliable D call. This receptor was obtained from an older woman with COVID-19, enrolled during active disease. The CDR3 reads CASSERGTYEQYF. The CDR3 DNA follows: TGTGCCAGCAGTGAACGCGGAACCTACGAGCAGTACTTC.